These 26 T cell receptor beta chains originate from one sample sequenced in a study of OX40 agonist ivuxolimab in advanced cancers. The protocol was immunoSEQ multiplex PCR, while the TCRdb copy is restricted to in-frame clones and leaves out a portion. The sample has about 79,000 clones, about 90% seen once; the top ten hold 11%. The sample here was CD4+ or CD8+ T cells sorted from blood, taken in a trial of the OX40 agonist ivuxolimab. The receptors shown here come from an adult with an advanced solid tumor such as melanoma, head and neck, liver or kidney cancer.

The CDR3 loop is CASSPGHSTDTQYF. In DNA form, the CDR3 reads TGTGCCAGCAGCCCGGGACACTCTACAGATACGCAGTATTTT. The chain has TRBV5-6 and TRBJ2-3; D perhaps matches TRBD1 (6 bases). Germline-derived CDR1 and CDR2 are SGHDT and YYEEEE. CDR3 size: 14 residues. With 4 bases removed from V and 3 bases from J, the gap between germline ends came to 12 bases.

This clone showed up just once. V usage is TRBV7-2 and J usage is TRBJ2-1; 9 positions agree with TRBD2. With V trimmed by 3 bases and J by 4 bases, 7 bases remained unmatched. CDR1 and CDR2 (germline): SGHTA, FQGNSA. The CDR3 runs 16 residues. The CDR3: CASSFLAGATYNEQFF. The CDR3 DNA sequence: TGTGCCAGCAGCTTTTTAGCGGGGGCCACATACAATGAGCAGTTCTTC.

The CDR3, as DNA: TGTGCCAGCAGCCTATTCTCCAATGAGCAGTTCTTC. This encodes CASSLFSNEQFF. The chain employs TRBV11-2 and TRBJ2-1; D call uncertain. The germline gives CDR1 SGHAT, CDR2 FQNNGV. The V end was cut by 5 bases, the J end by 6 bases, with 8 bases between. The CDR3 runs 12 residues.

V usage is TRBV5-6 and J usage is TRBJ2-5, with TRBD2 matching over 8 bases. The CDR3 covers 16 residues. The junction had 13 bases not matched to a gene; V was cut back by 4 bases and J by 5 bases. Germline lookup yields CDR1 SGHDT and CDR2 YYEEEE. For the CDR3, the DNA is TGTGCCAGCAGCCCGTGGTTAGCGGGGTTGGTGGAGACCCAGTACTTC. The encoded protein is CASSPWLAGLVETQYF.

CDR3 in amino acids: CASSLVSGVGAEQFF. The CDR3 DNA sequence: TGTGCCAGCAGCTTAGTGTCAGGGGTGGGGGCTGAGCAGTTCTTC. The chain joins TRBV7-9 to TRBJ2-1; D possibly corresponds to TRBD1 (6 bases). The V end was cut by 1 base, the J end by 9 bases, with 16 bases between. This CDR3 contains 15 residues. Germline CDR1 reads SEHNR; CDR2 reads FQNEAQ (reference sequence).

J is TRBJ2-1 and V is TRBV5-1; the D gene is possibly TRBD2 (5 bases). The germline CDR1 and CDR2 sequences are SGHRS and YFSETQ. The CDR3 has 16 residues. V lost 5 bases, J lost 2 bases, and 17 bases lay in between. The CDR3 DNA sequence: TGCGCCAGCAGTACCAGACTGACGGAGGCCTACAATGAGCAGTTCTTC. Its protein product is CASSTRLTEAYNEQFF.

The CDR3 DNA sequence: TGCGCCAGCAGCCACCCCCCGGGGACCTACGAGCAGTACTTC. This gives the protein CASSHPPGTYEQYF. This chain connects TRBV4-1 to TRBJ2-7; weak D call: TRBD2 (5 bases). Trimming pared 3 bases from V and 2 bases from J, leaving 11 bases between. Germline CDR1 is MGHRA and CDR2 is YSYEKL. There are 14 residues in the CDR3.

This clone was counted only a few times. This chain links TRBV11-2 with TRBJ2-1; D unresolved. V lost 5 bases and J 6 bases, leaving 14 bases between the germline ends. This CDR3 is 14 amino acids long. Germline CDR1 SGHAT, CDR2 FQNNGV. CDR3 amino acids: CASSAGLGSNEQFF. The DNA of the CDR3 is TGTGCCAGCAGCGCCGGGCTAGGCTCCAATGAGCAGTTCTTC.

The V call is TRBV10-3, the J call TRBJ1-2, with D possibly matching TRBD1 (6 bases). Trimming cost V 0 bases and J 0 bases, with 14 bases left between them. CDR3 length: 17 amino acids. From germline, CDR1 is ENHRY and CDR2 SYGVKD. CDR3 sequence reads: CAISESLGAPPNYGYTF. CDR3 nucleotides: TGTGCCATCAGTGAGTCGTTGGGGGCGCCCCCTAACTATGGCTACACCTTC.

The chain links TRBV19 to TRBJ2-1, with 7 nucleotides matching TRBD2. Per germline, CDR1 LNHDA and CDR2 SQIVND (reference sequence). V shed 4 bases and J 5 bases; nucleotides not matched to a gene: 5. This CDR3 is 14 amino acids long. CDR3 loop: CASSTGGRHNEQFF. CDR3 bases: TGTGCCAGTAGTACGGGGGGACGACACAATGAGCAGTTCTTC.

This chain joins TRBV19 and TRBJ1-2; a possible D gene is TRBD1 (5 bases). CDR3 length equals 13 residues. Trimming removed 1 base at V and 4 bases at J, with 7 bases between. The germline V gene has CDR1 LNHDA and CDR2 SQIVND (reference sequence). The CDR3 loop is CASSIGQIYGYTF. The DNA of the CDR3 is TGTGCCAGTAGTATAGGACAGATCTATGGCTACACCTTC.

J is TRBJ2-3 and V is TRBV7-9; D gene uncertain. V was clipped by 1 base and J by 4 bases, with 3 bases between them. Germline V gene lookup returns CDR1 SEHNR and CDR2 FQNEAQ (reference sequence). The CDR3 has 12 residues. The CDR3 reads CASSLGADTQYF. In nucleotides, the CDR3 is TGTGCCAGCAGCTTAGGGGCAGATACGCAGTATTTT.

This chain joins TRBV9 and TRBJ2-2, with D possibly called TRBD1 or TRBD2 (6 bases each). V lost 4 bases and J 2 bases, leaving 12 bases between the germline ends. The CDR3 is 15 amino acids. The germline V gene encodes CDR1 SGDLS and CDR2 YYNGEE. In DNA, the CDR3 is TGTGCCAGCAGCCAGGGGAGGCCCAACACCGGGGAGCTGTTTTTT. Encoded protein: CASSQGRPNTGELFF.

The chain recombines TRBV27 with TRBJ2-1; maybe TRBD2 (6 bases). V lost 3 bases to trimming and J lost 7 bases, with 10 bases between them. Germline assignment: CDR1 MNHEY and CDR2 SMNVEV (reference sequence). The length of the CDR3 is 13 residues. Written as DNA, the CDR3 is TGTGCCAGCAGTTTTGGAGGGGTTAATGAGCAGTTCTTC. This encodes CASSFGGVNEQFF.

This clone was recorded many times. The J gene is TRBJ2-5, the V gene TRBV19; tentative D call: TRBD1 (6 bases). Germline CDR1 and CDR2: LNHDA and SQIVND (reference sequence). V was clipped by 6 bases and J by 1 base, with 15 bases between them. The CDR3 is made up of 15 amino acids. CDR3 in amino acids: CASSDHQGPQETQYF. CDR3 nucleotide sequence: TGTGCCAGTAGCGATCATCAGGGGCCCCAAGAGACCCAGTACTTC.

In its sample, this clone was seen once. The V gene is TRBV9, the J gene TRBJ2-1, with D possibly being TRBD2 (6 bases). V shed 3 bases and J shed 8 bases, with 18 bases lying between them. Per germline, CDR1 SGDLS and CDR2 YYNGEE. The CDR3 runs to 15 residues. CDR3 loop: CASSAPLPSGDEQFF. In DNA form, the CDR3 reads TGTGCCAGCAGCGCCCCCTTGCCCTCGGGAGATGAGCAGTTCTTC.

This sequence joins TRBV30 and TRBJ2-1; D unclear. The CDR3 loop spans 14 amino acids. Germline CDR1 GTSNPN, CDR2 SVGIG (reference sequence). The V end was cut by 2 bases, the J end by 3 bases, with 11 bases between. The DNA for the CDR3 is TGTGCCTGGAGTAACTGGGAACACTACAATGAGCAGTTCTTC. Translation: CAWSNWEHYNEQFF.

The rearrangement uses TRBV2 and TRBJ2-2; 8 bases are shared with TRBD2. Per the germline V gene, CDR1 is SNHLY and CDR2 is FYNNEI. This CDR3 has 17 residues. The trim removed 6 bases at V and 6 bases at J, leaving 15 bases unmatched. The CDR3 DNA reads as TGTGCCAGCAGAGACTTGACCGGGGGGGGCAGGCCCGGGGAGCTGTTTTTT. Translated: CASRDLTGGGRPGELFF.

V is TRBV5-1 and J is TRBJ2-3, with 11 bases that match TRBD2. CDR3 length: 17 amino acids. CDR1 SGHRS and CDR2 YFSETQ come from the germline V gene. J gave up 10 bases and V 0 bases, and 13 bases lay outside the gene matches. This CDR3 reads CASSLATSGGPTGPQYF. CDR3 in DNA: TGCGCCAGCAGCTTGGCCACTAGCGGGGGCCCAACCGGCCCGCAGTATTTT.

The rearrangement joins TRBV6-6 to TRBJ2-4; 7 nucleotides line up with TRBD2. The junction had 5 bases not matched to a gene; V was cut back by 0 bases and J by 6 bases. The CDR3 consists of 15 residues. The V gene's germline CDR1 is MNHNY and CDR2 SVGAGI (reference sequence). The CDR3, as DNA: TGTGCCAGCAGTTACTCGACCGGGGAGGGAAACATTCAGTACTTC. Protein: CASSYSTGEGNIQYF.

The chain couples TRBV6-1 to TRBJ1-4; D gene unclear. Germline CDR1 reads MNHNS; CDR2 reads SASEGT. Deletions cut 2 bases from V and 7 bases from J, with 17 bases between. There are 16 residues in the CDR3. The CDR3 DNA reads TGTGCCAGCAGTGAACTACTTCCGCCCAACAGTGAAAAACTGTTTTTT. This sequence encodes CASSELLPPNSEKLFF.

In DNA form, the CDR3 reads TGTGCTAGTTTCGGGCAGGAGGACACAGATACGCAGTATTTT. Amino acid sequence: CASFGQEDTDTQYF. The chain uses TRBV12-5 and TRBJ2-3, with D possibly TRBD2 on 5 matching bases. Germline V CDR1 and CDR2: LGHNT, FRNRAP. This CDR3 has 14 residues. Trimming stripped 8 bases from V and 2 bases from J, with 14 bases between.

As regards this clone: Within the sample, other DNA sequences also encode this same CDR3. This chain links TRBV5-6 with TRBJ2-7, with D hard to call. Looked up from germline, CDR1 is SGHDT and CDR2 is YYEEEE. The CDR3 spans 11 residues. V was trimmed by 2 bases and J by 3 bases, leaving 3 bases between them. CDR3 in amino acids: CASSLNYEQYF. In DNA, the CDR3 is TGTGCCAGCAGCTTAAACTACGAGCAGTACTTC.

The chain joins TRBV10-2 to TRBJ2-3; 8 bases match TRBD1. The CDR3 has 16 residues. CDR1 WSHSY and CDR2 SAAADI come from the germline V gene. V was pared by 1 base and J by 6 bases, with 9 bases of the junction left unmatched. CDR3 protein: CASSEFGQGVGDTQYF. CDR3 nucleotide sequence: TGCGCCAGCAGTGAGTTCGGACAGGGAGTTGGGGATACGCAGTATTTT.

The V and J genes are TRBV5-1 and TRBJ2-1, with D perhaps assigned TRBD1 or TRBD2 (5 bases each). Germline V CDR1 and CDR2: SGHRS, YFSETQ. This CDR3 has 14 residues. V was pared by 2 bases and J by 9 bases, with 15 bases between. The CDR3 nucleotides are TGCGCCAGCAGCTTCGGTGGGACGTTGGGTGAGCAGTTCTTC. Its protein product is CASSFGGTLGEQFF.

The V gene is TRBV21-1, the J gene TRBJ2-1; whether TRBD2, the table's D call, matches the DNA was not checked. TRBV21-1 is a pseudogene locus. This CDR3 is 16 amino acids long. CDR3 amino acids: CASSPLGEGTDNEQFF. The DNA for the CDR3 is TGTGCCAGCAGCCCCCTGGGGGAGGGGACGGACAATGAGCAGTTCTTC.